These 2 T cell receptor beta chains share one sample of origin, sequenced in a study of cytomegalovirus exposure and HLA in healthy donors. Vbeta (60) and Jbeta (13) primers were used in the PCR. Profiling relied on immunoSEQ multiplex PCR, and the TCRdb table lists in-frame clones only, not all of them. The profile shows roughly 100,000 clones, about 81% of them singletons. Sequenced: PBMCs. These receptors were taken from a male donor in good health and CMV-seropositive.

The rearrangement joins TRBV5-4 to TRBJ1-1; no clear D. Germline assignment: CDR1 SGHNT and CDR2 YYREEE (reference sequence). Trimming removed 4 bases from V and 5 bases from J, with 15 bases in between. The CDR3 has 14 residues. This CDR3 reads CASSRPGGGTEAFF. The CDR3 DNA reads TGTGCCAGCAGCCGCCCGGGAGGCGGAACTGAAGCTTTCTTT.

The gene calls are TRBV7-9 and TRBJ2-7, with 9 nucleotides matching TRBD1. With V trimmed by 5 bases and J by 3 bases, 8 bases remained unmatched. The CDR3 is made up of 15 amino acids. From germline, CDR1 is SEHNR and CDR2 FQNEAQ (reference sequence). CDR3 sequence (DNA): TGTGCCAGCAGCCCGCTAGGACAGGGGAGCTACGAGCAGTACTTC. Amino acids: CASSPLGQGSYEQYF.